The 30 T cell receptor beta chains given below trace back to one sample, sequenced in a study of response to subunit inactivated influenza vaccine. From the RT-PCR reads, TCRdb called clonotypes with MiXCR, one entry per CDR3 protein. The sample shows 530,000 or so distinct CDR3 sequences, less than 30% of them seen only once. The source was CD4+ T cells sorted from PBMCs, collected 4 to 6 days after vaccination. The origin of the receptors is a man between 50 and 59 years old who received an inactivated influenza vaccine.

The rearrangement links TRBV7-8 to TRBJ1-4; D not resolved. CDR1 and CDR2 (germline): SGHVS, FQNEAQ. There are 15 residues in the CDR3. V lost 5 bases to trimming and J lost 0 bases, with 10 bases between them. The CDR3 loop is CASSPSLTTNEKLFF. In nucleotides, the CDR3 is TGTGCCAGCAGCCCAAGCCTCACAACTAATGAAAAACTGTTTTTT.

This clonotype turned up a few times. The CDR3 protein is CASSLEASGGDEQFF. The CDR3 nucleotides read TGCGCCAGCAGCTTGGAGGCTAGCGGTGGGGATGAGCAGTTCTTC. The chain joins TRBV5-1 to TRBJ2-1; 7 positions agree with TRBD2. Trimming removed 0 bases from V and 8 bases from J; junction bases left unmatched: 8. Germline V gives CDR1 SGHRS, CDR2 YFSETQ. The CDR3 loop spans 15 amino acids.

In its sample, this clonotype was seen a few times. In nucleotides, the CDR3 is TGTGCCAGCGGGACAGGGGTCGGGCAGTACTTC. Its protein product is CASGTGVGQYF. The V and J genes are TRBV6-2 or TRBV6-3 and TRBJ2-7, with TRBD1 matching 10 bases. Germline V gene lookup returns CDR1 MNHEY and CDR2 SVGEGT. The CDR3 runs 11 residues. After removal of 8 bases from V and 9 bases from J, the junction contained 4 bases not matched to a gene.

The chain recombines TRBV20-1 with TRBJ2-7; TRBD2 matches 14 bases. The length of the CDR3 is 14 residues. Germline CDR1 and CDR2: DFQATT and SNEGSKA (reference sequence). V lost 5 bases and J lost 0; bases outside the gene matches: 0. DNA of the CDR3: TGCAGTGCTGGGACTAGCGGGAGCTCCTACGAGCAGTACTTC. This codes for CSAGTSGSSYEQYF.

This clonotype was detected a few times. V usage is TRBV7-2 and J usage is TRBJ2-5; unclear D gene. Germline CDR1 is SGHTA and CDR2 is FQGNSA. The CDR3 loop spans 15 amino acids. Deletions cut 0 bases from V and 2 bases from J, with 10 bases between. The DNA of the CDR3 is TGTGCCAGCAGCTTAGCGCTGGCCTCTCAAGAGACCCAGTACTTC. It translates to CASSLALASQETQYF.

The V gene is TRBV18, the J gene TRBJ1-5, with D possibly being TRBD1 (6 bases). Trimming removed 3 bases from V and 7 bases from J, with 16 bases in between. Germline V lookup: CDR1 KGHSH, CDR2 LQKENI. CDR3 size: 15 residues. CDR3 in amino acids: CASSPAAGAKQPQHF. In DNA, the CDR3 is TGTGCCAGCTCACCGGCGGCAGGGGCCAAGCAGCCCCAGCATTTT. The variable domain in full, with the rest retrieved from reference TRBV18 and TRBJ1-5, is NAGVMQNPRHLVRRRGQEARLRCSPMKGHSHVYWYRQLPEEGLKFMVYLQKENIIDESGMPKERFSAEFPKEGPSILRIQQVVRGDSAAYFCASSPAAGAKQPQHFGDGTRLSIL.

The sample holds a few counts of this clonotype. The chain is built from TRBV21-1 and TRBJ1-5; the tabulated D call, TRBD1, remains unverified against the DNA. TRBV21-1 is noted as a pseudogene. The CDR3 runs 14 residues. The CDR3: CASSNRGVNQPQHF. The DNA of the CDR3 is TGTGCCAGCAGCAATCGGGGCGTCAATCAGCCCCAGCATTTT.

This clonotype was seen once. The genes are TRBV12-3 or TRBV12-4 and TRBJ2-7, with 8 bases identical to TRBD1. Trimming took 1 base from V and 5 from J; bases not matched to a gene: 4. The CDR3 has 14 amino acids. The CDR3 loop is CASSLGTGIHEQYF. The CDR3 DNA follows: TGTGCCAGCAGTTTAGGGACAGGGATCCACGAGCAGTACTTC.

The rearrangement links TRBV27 to TRBJ2-3, with unresolved D. The CDR3 totals 16 residues. Germline CDR1 reads MNHEY; CDR2 reads SMNVEV (reference sequence). Trimming stripped 2 bases from V and 8 bases from J, with 20 bases between. This CDR3 is CASSLIHPVIPGTQYF. For the CDR3, the DNA is TGTGCCAGCAGTTTAATTCACCCAGTGATCCCGGGTACGCAGTATTTT.

The genes are TRBV29-1 and TRBJ2-5; D gene unclear. The V end was cut by 4 bases, the J end by 2 bases, with 8 bases between. Germline V CDR1 and CDR2: SQVTM, ANQGSEA. The CDR3 has 12 residues. The CDR3 loop is CSVVTAQETQYF. CDR3 bases: TGCAGCGTTGTAACAGCTCAAGAGACCCAGTACTTC.

The V call is TRBV5-1, the J call TRBJ2-7; 7 positions agree with TRBD1. The germline CDR1 and CDR2 sequences are SGHRS and YFSETQ. Unmatched junction bases numbered 6, after V lost 4 bases and J lost 5 bases. This CDR3 is built from 13 residues. DNA of the CDR3: TGCGCCAGCAGCCGGGACAGTGGTAACGAGCAGTACTTC. Protein sequence: CASSRDSGNEQYF. Combining the CDR3 with reference TRBV5-1 and TRBJ2-7 gives the whole variable domain KAGVTQTPRYLIKTRGQQVTLSCSPISGHRSVSWYQQTPGQGLQFLFEYFSETQRNKGNFPGRFSGRQFSNSRSEMNVSTLELGDSALYLCASSRDSGNEQYFGPGTRLTVT.

The rearrangement links TRBV20-1 to TRBJ2-4; possibly TRBD2 for D (6 bases). The CDR3 length is 13 residues. CDR1 DFQATT and CDR2 SNEGSKA come from the germline V gene (reference sequence). The ends were cut back, 3 bases at V and 8 bases at J, with 14 bases in the middle. CDR3 protein: CSARDYSPDIQYF. CDR3 in DNA: TGCAGTGCTAGGGACTATTCTCCGGACATTCAGTACTTC.

The rearrangement links TRBV6-1 to TRBJ2-1, with D possibly being TRBD1 or TRBD2 (6 bases each). The CDR3 runs to 15 residues. Trimming pared 6 bases from V and 7 bases from J, leaving 19 bases between. Germline CDR1 MNHNS, CDR2 SASEGT. For the CDR3, the DNA is TGTGCCAGCAGCCCCGGGGGCCCCTCCGGGAATGAGCAGTTCTTC. It specifies CASSPGGPSGNEQFF.

This chain connects TRBV5-6 to TRBJ1-1; D gene ambiguous. Germline values: CDR1 SGHDT, CDR2 YYEEEE. Trimming removed 0 bases at V and 5 bases at J, with 11 bases between. The CDR3 covers 14 residues. The CDR3 bases are TGTGCCAGCAGCTTGGCGGGGATCCTTACTGAAGCTTTCTTT. Amino acid sequence: CASSLAGILTEAFF.

The chain combines TRBV7-2 with TRBJ1-2; D gene uncertain. Germline-derived CDR1 and CDR2 are SGHTA and FQGNSA. The CDR3 covers 12 residues. V gave up 5 bases and J gave up 4 bases, with 8 bases separating them. The CDR3 DNA reads as TGTGCCAGCAGCGCGAACGGCTATGGCTACACCTTC. Its protein product is CASSANGYGYTF.

The chain couples TRBV20-1 to TRBJ2-5; TRBD1 might be the D (7 bases). This CDR3 spans 12 amino acids. The V end lost 5 bases, the J end lost 4 bases, and 11 bases lay between the germline ends. The germline CDR1 and CDR2 sequences are DFQATT and SNEGSKA (reference sequence). CDR3 coding DNA: TGCAGTGCTGGGACAGCGGGAGAGACCCAGTACTTC. The encoded protein is CSAGTAGETQYF.

The V and J genes are TRBV7-8 and TRBJ1-4; 9 bases align to TRBD1. CDR1 SGHVS and CDR2 FQNEAQ come from the germline V gene. V lost 1 base and J lost 6; bases outside the gene matches: 3. The CDR3 consists of 15 residues. The CDR3 DNA follows: TGTGCCAGCAGCTTAGGGGACAGGGAACATGAAAAACTGTTTTTT. This translates into CASSLGDREHEKLFF.

This clonotype has a handful of counts. The chain has TRBV11-2 and TRBJ2-1; the match to TRBD2 covers 14 bases. This CDR3 has 18 amino acids. With 1 base clipped from V and 8 bases from J, the junction kept 10 bases outside the gene matches. CDR1 is SGHAT and CDR2 is FQNNGV in the germline V gene. The CDR3 DNA is TGTGCCAGCAGCTTAGGGGGGTTAGGGACTAGCGGGAGAGATGAGCAGTTCTTC. It encodes CASSLGGLGTSGRDEQFF.

The gene calls are TRBV5-1 and TRBJ2-5; D is unclear. The CDR3 runs to 13 residues. Germline lookup yields CDR1 SGHRS and CDR2 YFSETQ. V gave up 4 bases and J gave up 5 bases, with 12 bases separating them. The CDR3 DNA reads as TGCGCCAGCAGCACCCTCCTAGGGGAGACCCAGTACTTC. Its protein product is CASSTLLGETQYF.

This clonotype turned up a few times. The genes are TRBV12-3 or TRBV12-4 and TRBJ2-3; either TRBD1 or TRBD2 may fit D (6 bases each). V was shortened by 5 bases and J by 2 bases, with 14 bases between the two germline ends. CDR3 length equals 15 residues. CDR3 loop: CASSKEGQSTDTQYF. In nucleotides, the CDR3 is TGTGCCAGCAGTAAGGAGGGACAATCCACAGATACGCAGTATTTT.

This rearrangement joins TRBV2 to TRBJ2-1; a possible D gene is TRBD2 (6 bases). Germline CDR1 reads SNHLY; CDR2 reads FYNNEI. V lost 6 bases and J 0 bases, leaving 15 bases between the germline ends. The CDR3 totals 16 residues. This chain's CDR3 is CASSRSSGNSYNEQFF. The CDR3 coding sequence is TGTGCCAGCAGCCGAAGTAGCGGAAACTCCTACAATGAGCAGTTCTTC. The entire variable domain, with the rest obtained from reference TRBV2 and TRBJ2-1, is as follows: EPEVTQTPSHQVTQMGQEVILRCVPISNHLYFYWYRQILGQKVEFLVSFYNNEISEKSEIFDDQFSVERPDGSNFTLKIRSTKLEDSAMYFCASSRSSGNSYNEQFFGPGTRLTVL.

The chain links TRBV28 to TRBJ2-1, with a weak D call TRBD2 (6 bases). V dropped 5 bases and J dropped 9 bases, with 17 bases sitting between them. The V gene's germline CDR1 is MDHEN and CDR2 SYDVKM. The length of the CDR3 is 14 residues. CDR3 bases: TGTGCCAGCAGTCCTACTAGCAAAGCTAGTGAGCAGTTCTTC. Encoded protein: CASSPTSKASEQFF.

This clonotype has a handful of counts. The chain carries TRBV4-3 and TRBJ2-2; D ambiguous. Germline CDR1 and CDR2: LGHNA and YSLEER. V lost 1 base to trimming and J lost 3 bases, with 12 bases between them. The length of the CDR3 is 16 residues. In DNA, the CDR3 is TGCGCCAGCAGCCAAGGCCCGAGACGCGACACCGGGGAGCTGTTTTTT. Translating gives CASSQGPRRDTGELFF.

This clonotype was detected ten times or more. One end of the junction fails to match germline, which may point to a read error. The chain uses TRBV5-1 and TRBJ2-1; tentative D call: TRBD1 (5 bases). The length of the CDR3 is 13 residues. Germline CDR1 is SGHRS and CDR2 is YFSETQ. The CDR3 bases are TGTGCCAGCAGTTTTCAGGGATACAATGAGCAGTTCTTC. Amino acid sequence: CASSFQGYNEQFF. Drawing the rest from reference TRBV5-1 and TRBJ2-1, the complete variable domain is KAGVTQTPRYLIKTRGQQVTLSCSPISGHRSVSWYQQTPGQGLQFLFEYFSETQRNKGNFPGRFSGRQFSNSRSEMNVSTLELGDSALYLCASSFQGYNEQFFGPGTRLTVL.

V gene TRBV7-9 combines with J gene TRBJ2-7; 8 nucleotides align to TRBD1. Trimming removed 5 bases from V and 2 bases from J; junction bases left unmatched: 8. The CDR3 contains 15 residues. Germline CDR1 SEHNR, CDR2 FQNEAQ (reference sequence). The CDR3 DNA sequence: TGTGCCAGCAGCAAACCGGGACAGGTCGCCTACGAGCAGTACTTC. It translates to CASSKPGQVAYEQYF.

The chain carries TRBV5-1 and TRBJ2-2; D ambiguous. Per germline, CDR1 SGHRS and CDR2 YFSETQ. The CDR3 is 15 residues long. V lost 2 bases to trimming and J lost 0 bases, with 8 bases between them. CDR3 in amino acids: CASSLEQTNTGELFF. The CDR3 DNA reads as TGCGCCAGCAGCTTAGAGCAGACGAACACCGGGGAGCTGTTTTTT.

This clonotype has a handful of counts. This chain connects TRBV20-1 to TRBJ2-3; 7 bases are a match to TRBD2. V shed 6 bases and J 2 bases; nucleotides not matched to a gene: 8. Per germline, CDR1 DFQATT and CDR2 SNEGSKA (reference sequence). The CDR3 consists of 14 residues. CDR3 sequence: CSAGAGLLTDTQYF. The CDR3 DNA reads as TGCAGTGCAGGAGCGGGACTTCTCACAGATACGCAGTATTTT.

For the CDR3, the DNA is TGTGCCACCAGCCCGACGAGGAACACCGGGGAGCTGTTTTTT. This sequence encodes CATSPTRNTGELFF. The V call is TRBV15, the J call TRBJ2-2; no reliable D call. V dropped 5 bases and J dropped 1 base, with 8 bases sitting between them. Germline V gene data show CDR1 as LNHNV and CDR2 as YYDKDF (reference sequence). This CDR3 has 14 amino acids.

The chain links TRBV4-2 to TRBJ2-5; TRBD1 or TRBD2 may be the D gene (7 bases each). Looked up from germline, CDR1 is LGHNA and CDR2 is YNFKEQ. The V end was cut by 3 bases, the J end by 3 bases, with 17 bases between. The length of the CDR3 is 16 residues. The CDR3 loop is CASSHHGGGGEETQYF. The DNA of the CDR3 is TGTGCCAGCAGCCACCACGGGGGAGGGGGCGAAGAGACCCAGTACTTC.

The rearrangement links TRBV7-2 to TRBJ2-7; D possibly uses TRBD1 or TRBD2 (5 bases each). This CDR3 is 14 amino acids long. CDR1 is SGHTA and CDR2 is FQGNSA in the germline V gene. V was clipped by 5 bases and J by 6 bases, with 17 bases between them. The CDR3 is CASSGTARGGEQYF. CDR3 sequence (DNA): TGTGCCAGCAGCGGGACGGCGAGAGGTGGCGAGCAGTACTTC.